Each of the 3 T cell receptor beta chains below was sequenced from the same sample in a study of STAT5B mutations in CD4+ large granular lymphocyte leukemia. Data came from immunoSEQ multiplex PCR; TCRdb stores just in-frame clones and leaves some out. The table records about 33,000 clones, roughly 87% of them present only once. Sequencing was done on a sample of CD4+ T cells from blood buffy coats. The receptors here all came from a human donor in good health.

The chain has TRBV15 and TRBJ2-5; 9 bases agree with TRBD1. Germline-derived CDR1 and CDR2 are LNHNV and YYDKDF (reference sequence). The junction had 10 bases not matched to a gene; V was cut back by 4 bases and J by 4 bases. The CDR3 spans 16 residues. The chain's CDR3 is CATSNPQGALRETQYF. The CDR3 nucleotides are TGTGCCACCAGCAACCCACAGGGGGCGCTTCGAGAGACCCAGTACTTC.

The genes are TRBV2 and TRBJ2-5, with a possible D match to TRBD2 (5 bases). Germline CDR1 reads SNHLY; CDR2 reads FYNNEI. The CDR3 has 14 amino acids. V dropped 6 bases and J dropped 0 bases, with 11 bases sitting between them. Here the CDR3 DNA reads TGTGCCAGCAGGAGGACGGGGTACCAAGAGACCCAGTACTTC. Its protein product is CASRRTGYQETQYF.

V is TRBV10-3 and J is TRBJ1-4; 8 positions agree with TRBD1. V lost 10 bases and J lost 3; bases outside the gene matches: 4. Germline CDR1 is ENHRY and CDR2 is SYGVKD. The length of the CDR3 is 13 residues. The CDR3 sequence: CASAGGPNEKLFF. The CDR3 nucleotides are TGTGCCAGCGCAGGGGGCCCTAATGAAAAACTGTTTTTT.